This T cell receptor beta chain was obtained from a study of shared clonotypes between healthy human individuals. Repertoires were generated with immunoSEQ multiplex PCR, while TCRdb's copy carries only in-frame clones and drops some. The sample lists about 1.1 million clones, 70% to 80% occurring once. The V segment lost 1 base and the J segment 9 bases; nucleotides outside the gene matches: 9. The CDR3 runs to 15 residues. Germline CDR1 reads SGHNT; CDR2 reads YENEEA. Input material: memory CD4+ T cells from PBMCs. Subset reported: CD45RA-negative fraction. The source of this sequence is a young man in good health. Some clones in this sample may be carry-over from other donors' samples. The genes are TRBV11-3 and TRBJ2-1; 7 nucleotides align to TRBD2. The CDR3: CASSLGLAEDIEQFF. The CDR3 coding sequence is TGTGCCAGCAGCTTAGGTCTAGCGGAAGACATTGAGCAGTTCTTC. Full variable domain (missing parts from reference TRBV11-3 and TRBJ2-1): EAGVVQSPRYKIIEKKQPVAFWCNPISGHNTLYWYLQNLGQGPELLIRYENEEAVDDSQLPKDRFSAERLKGVDSTLKIQPAELGDSAVYLCASSLGLAEDIEQFFGPGTRLTVL.